The present TCR beta chain was sequenced within a study of Ad26.COV2.S vaccination and SARS-CoV-2 variants. The study, taken as a whole, reports: Those who received the vaccine showed greater spike-specific TCR breadth than those given placebo.

Indicated treatment: some 20 received Ad26.COV2.S at low or high dose, single or two shots; several received placebo; per-sample allocation not given. Material that was analyzed had been drawn on day 63 after the first vaccine or placebo injection. This vaccine is an Ad26 vector that expresses the Wuhan-strain SARS-CoV-2 spike. Of note for this clone: The target antigen is unknown.

Clones were sequenced by immunoSEQ multiplex PCR, and TCRdb holds only the in-frame ones, with some missing. The table lists 320,000 or so clones, 90% of them singletons. The V gene lost 2 bases and the J gene lost 7 bases, with 10 bases spanning the gap. The CDR3 is made up of 13 amino acids. CDR1 is MRHNA, CDR2 SNTAGT, per germline. The chain combines TRBV6-4 with TRBJ2-3; D not certain. Sequences were derived from peripheral blood, sampled in a trial of Ad26.COV2.S vaccine versus placebo. This TCR derives from a person between 18 and 65 years old who received the Ad26.COV2.S COVID-19 vaccine or a placebo. The CDR3 DNA sequence: TGTGCCAGCAGTGACCGGCCCTCCTATACGCAGTATTTT. Amino acids: CASSDRPSYTQYF.